What follows are 15 T cell receptor beta chains derived from one specimen sequenced in a study of breast tumors, draining lymph nodes, adjacent tissues. One entry per CDR3 protein, called by TCRdb with MiXCR from the multiplex PCR reads. The table has approximately 170,000 distinct CDR3 sequences, roughly a third seen once. Axillary draining lymph nodes of breast cancer patients supplied the node samples. Sequencing used axillary lymph node tissue. The receptors stem from a female donor with breast cancer. Some clones in this sample may be carry-over from other donors' samples.

With regard to this clonotype: The conserved phenylalanine or tryptophan normally closing the CDR3 is absent here, so this likely arose from a read error. No DNA is shown, since the ends of the CDR3 on it are uncertain; the CDR3 is the one TCRdb lists. The rearrangement uses TRBV20-1 and TRBJ2-2; TRBD2, the table's D call, lacks a check against the DNA. CDR1 is DFQATT, CDR2 SNEGSKA, per germline (reference sequence). The CDR3 contains 12 residues when both ends are counted. The chain's CDR3 is CSAFGRGASGRR.

The CDR3: CASRATGKTNTGELFF. The CDR3 region has the DNA TGTGCCAGCAGGGCCACGGGCAAGACGAACACCGGGGAGCTGTTTTTT. The chain uses TRBV6-6 and TRBJ2-2; D ambiguous. The CDR3 spans 16 residues. Trimming shortened V by 6 bases and J by 0 bases, and 14 bases separated the two germline ends. Germline V gene data show CDR1 as MNHNY and CDR2 as SVGAGI (reference sequence).

This chain connects TRBV6-6 to TRBJ1-4; no firm D call. Germline loops: CDR1 MNHNY, CDR2 SVGAGI (reference sequence). Trimming left V 4 bases short and J 6 bases short, with 15 bases between. CDR3 size: 15 residues. The CDR3 sequence is CASSSRLAGYEKLFF. The CDR3 coding sequence is TGTGCCAGCAGTTCCCGACTAGCGGGGTATGAAAAACTGTTTTTT.

This clonotype was counted only a few times. The gene calls are TRBV7-8 and TRBJ1-1; 10 nucleotides align to TRBD1. V was clipped by 5 bases and J by 1 base; unmatched bases: 10. The CDR3 spans 17 residues. CDR1 and CDR2 from the germline V gene are SGHVS and FQNEAQ. The CDR3 DNA sequence: TGTGCCAGCAGCCTTCGGGACAGGGGCTTCCCGAACACTGAAGCTTTCTTT. This sequence encodes CASSLRDRGFPNTEAFF.

The rearrangement uses TRBV7-9 and TRBJ2-5; 9 bases fit TRBD2. V was clipped by 5 bases and J by 5 bases; unmatched bases: 3. The CDR3 loop spans 13 amino acids. CDR1 and CDR2 from the germline V gene are SEHNR and FQNEAQ (reference sequence). The CDR3 loop reads CASSRLAAETQYF. Written as DNA, the CDR3 is TGTGCCAGCAGCCGACTAGCGGCGGAGACCCAGTACTTC.

In its sample, this clonotype was seen many times. CDR3 coding DNA: TGTGCCAGCAGCCCGGGACAGGGGGAGGAAAAACTGTTTTTT. Translating gives CASSPGQGEEKLFF. This rearrangement joins TRBV11-2 to TRBJ1-4; TRBD1 matches at 11 bases. Germline V gene data show CDR1 as SGHAT and CDR2 as FQNNGV. CDR3 size: 14 residues. With 5 bases clipped from V and 8 bases from J, the junction kept 4 bases outside the gene matches.

This clonotype occurred many times. This chain uses TRBV20-1 with TRBJ2-7; 9 nucleotides match TRBD1. The CDR3 covers 14 residues. V lost 5 bases, J lost 3 bases, and 8 bases stayed unmatched. Germline assignment: CDR1 DFQATT and CDR2 SNEGSKA (reference sequence). The CDR3 spells CSAYTGTGNYEQYF. CDR3 bases: TGCAGTGCTTACACCGGGACAGGGAACTACGAGCAGTACTTC.

To note about this clonotype: This may be a read error, as it is one base from a much larger clone. This chain joins TRBV18 and TRBJ2-7; possible D gene TRBD1, 5 bases. CDR1 is KGHSH and CDR2 is LQKENI in the germline V gene. This CDR3 is 14 amino acids long. Here the CDR3 reads CASSFPTDAYKQYF. The CDR3 coding sequence is TGTGCCAGCTCATTCCCGACAGACGCCTACAAGCAGTACTTC.

This clonotype occurred many times. The genes are TRBV11-2 and TRBJ2-3, with D perhaps being TRBD1 or TRBD2 (5 bases each). The CDR3 has 14 amino acids. The V gene's germline CDR1 is SGHAT and CDR2 FQNNGV. V was pared by 3 bases and J by 0 bases, with 7 bases between. CDR3 nucleotide sequence: TGTGCCAGCAGCTTTGGGACGAGCACAGATACGCAGTATTTT. Translating it yields CASSFGTSTDTQYF.

This clonotype was seen ten or more times. This chain connects TRBV24-1 to TRBJ1-2, with D unresolved. The CDR3 is 19 amino acids. The germline V and J ends were trimmed by 5 bases and 4 bases, with 28 bases remaining between them. The V gene's germline CDR1 is KGHDR and CDR2 SFDVKD. The CDR3 region has the DNA TGTGCCACCAGTGGAAGAGTTGAGGGTTTGACCGGGTCTCCCTATGGCTACACCTTC. It encodes CATSGRVEGLTGSPYGYTF.

This clonotype was seen more than once but under ten times. A clone one base away is much larger, so this may be a read error. The J gene is TRBJ2-5, the V gene TRBV7-6, with D perhaps matching TRBD2 (6 bases). Germline CDR1 is SGHVS and CDR2 is FNYEAQ. The CDR3 runs to 13 residues. CDR3 in amino acids: CACSLAVGETQYF. DNA for the CDR3: TGTGCCTGCAGCTTAGCGGTTGGGGAGACCCAGTACTTC.

This clonotype was seen many times. V is TRBV16 and J is TRBJ1-5; D might be TRBD1 (5 bases). This CDR3 contains 17 residues. CDR1 and CDR2 (germline): KGHSY, FQNENV. V lost 0 bases to trimming and J lost 0 bases, with 12 bases between them. CDR3 region: CASSQSLTGYSNQPQHF. DNA for the CDR3: TGTGCCAGCAGCCAATCGCTAACAGGATATAGCAATCAGCCCCAGCATTTT.

Notes on this clonotype: With a much larger clone just one base away, this may be a read error. The chain recombines TRBV11-2 with TRBJ2-1, with D unresolved. CDR3 length: 15 amino acids. CDR1 and CDR2 from the germline V gene are SGHAT and FQNNGV. The CDR3, as DNA: TGTGCCAGCAGCGTAACAGAATCCTCCTACAATGGGCAGTTCTTC. As protein: CASSVTESSYNGQFF.

The sample holds many counts of this clonotype. This chain uses TRBV19 with TRBJ1-5; no definite D call. CDR3 length: 17 residues. Trimming stripped 2 bases from V and 1 base from J, with 15 bases between. Germline V gene lookup returns CDR1 LNHDA and CDR2 SQIVND (reference sequence). This CDR3 is CASSISPVQSSNQPQHF. CDR3 DNA: TGTGCCAGTAGTATAAGTCCCGTACAGAGCAGCAATCAGCCCCAGCATTTT.

This clonotype has a count of ten or more. V usage is TRBV19 and J usage is TRBJ1-3, with D maybe TRBD1 (6 bases). The germline gives CDR1 LNHDA, CDR2 SQIVND (reference sequence). V was clipped by 4 bases and J by 5 bases, with 9 bases between them. The CDR3 has 13 residues. This CDR3 is CASSNDRRNTIYF. CDR3 in DNA: TGTGCCAGTAGTAATGACAGGAGAAACACCATATATTTT.